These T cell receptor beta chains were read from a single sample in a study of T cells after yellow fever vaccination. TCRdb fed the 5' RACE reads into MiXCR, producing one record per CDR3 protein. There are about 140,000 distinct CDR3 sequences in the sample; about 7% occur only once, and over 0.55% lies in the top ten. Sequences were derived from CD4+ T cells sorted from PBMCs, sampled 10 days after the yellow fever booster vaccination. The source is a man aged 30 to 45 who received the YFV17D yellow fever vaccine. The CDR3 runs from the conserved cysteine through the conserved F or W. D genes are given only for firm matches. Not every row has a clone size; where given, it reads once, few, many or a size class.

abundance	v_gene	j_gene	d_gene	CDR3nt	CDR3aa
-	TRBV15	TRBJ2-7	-	TGTGCCACCAGCAGAGATTTTGTGAGGGTGTACGAGCAGTACTTC	CATSRDFVRVYEQYF
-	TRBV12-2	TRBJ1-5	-	TGTGCAAGTCGCTTAGTCGGGACCCAGCCCCAGCATTTT	CASRLVGTQPQHF
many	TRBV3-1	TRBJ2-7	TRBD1	TGTGCCAGCAGCCAAGCTTCGAGACAGGGTAAATCCTACGAGCAGTACTTC	CASSQASRQGKSYEQYF
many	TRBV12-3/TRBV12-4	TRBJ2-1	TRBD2	TGTGCCAGCAGGGGACTAGCGGGACCCGGGGTGCAGTTCTTC	CASRGLAGPGVQFF
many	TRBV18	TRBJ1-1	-	TGTGCCAGCTCACCAAGGACAGCCAACACTGAAGCTTTCTTT	CASSPRTANTEAFF
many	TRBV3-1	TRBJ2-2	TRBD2	TGTGCCAGCAGCCTCCTAGCGGGAGCGGTAAAAGGGGAGCTGTTTTTT	CASSLLAGAVKGELFF
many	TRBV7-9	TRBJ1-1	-	TGTGCCAGCAGCTTGACCCAGGGACTCACTGAAGCTTTCTTT	CASSLTQGLTEAFF
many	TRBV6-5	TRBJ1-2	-	TGTGCCAGCACGATACAGGGAGGCTATGGCTACACCTTC	CASTIQGGYGYTF
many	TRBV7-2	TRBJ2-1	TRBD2	TGTGCCAGCAGCTTACCAGCGGGAGATTACAATGAGCAGTTCTTC	CASSLPAGDYNEQFF
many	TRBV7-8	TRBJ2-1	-	TGTGCCAGCCGCTTACCCGGATCCCCTCGAGGTGAGCAGTTCTTC	CASRLPGSPRGEQFF
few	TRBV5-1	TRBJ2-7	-	TGCGCCAGCAGCTTGGGCCTCTGGGACACCTCCTACGAGCAGTACTTC	CASSLGLWDTSYEQYF
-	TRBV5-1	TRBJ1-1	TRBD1	TGCGCCAGCAGCTTGATGGGACAGGGGTTGAACACTGAAGCTTTCTTT	CASSLMGQGLNTEAFF
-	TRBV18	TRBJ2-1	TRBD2	TGTGCCAGCTCACCAATGGGGGAATCGGGACTAGCCGCCTTC	CASSPMGESGLAAF
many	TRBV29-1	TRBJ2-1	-	TGCAGCGTTGGCCCACTTTTCACAGGTCGCGGTGGCAATGAGCAGTTCTTC	CSVGPLFTGRGGNEQFF
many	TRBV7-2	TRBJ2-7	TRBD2	TGTGCCAGCGAAATGGCGGGAGGGCCCTTGGAGCAGTACTTC	CASEMAGGPLEQYF
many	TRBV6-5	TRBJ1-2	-	TGTGCCAGCAGCCCCAGAGGGTATGGCTACACCTTC	CASSPRGYGYTF
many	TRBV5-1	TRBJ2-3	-	TGCGCCAGCAGCGTTAGCACAGATACGCAGTATTTT	CASSVSTDTQYF
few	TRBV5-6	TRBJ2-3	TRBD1	TGTGCCAGCAGCCCCACAGGGACAGGCACAGATACGCAGTATTTT	CASSPTGTGTDTQYF
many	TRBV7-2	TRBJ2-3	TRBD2	TGTGCCAGCAGCTCCAGACTAGCGGGGAATACGCAGTATTTT	CASSSRLAGNTQYF
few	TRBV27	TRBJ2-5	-	TGTGCCAGCAGTCCTGGGTTTGAAACTAAGACCCAGTACTTC	CASSPGFETKTQYF
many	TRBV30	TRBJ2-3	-	TGTGCCTGGAATCCCGGGACAAGTACAGATACGCAGTATTTT	CAWNPGTSTDTQYF
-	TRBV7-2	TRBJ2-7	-	TGTGCCAGCAGCTTGGAGTTGAGACAGACCTACGAGCAGTACTTC	CASSLELRQTYEQYF
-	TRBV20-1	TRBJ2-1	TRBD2	TGCAGTGCTAGAGATCGGACGGCTAGCGGGAGCTCCTACAATGAGCAGTTCTTC	CSARDRTASGSSYNEQFF
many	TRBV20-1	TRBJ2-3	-	TGCAGTGCTAGACCCGGCCCCGTTCAGTATTTT	CSARPGPVQYF
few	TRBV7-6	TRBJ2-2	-	TGTGCCAGCAGCTTAGCGCGCCCGACAAAGAACACCGGGGAGCTGTTTTTT	CASSLARPTKNTGELFF
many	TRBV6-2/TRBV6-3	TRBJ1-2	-	TGTGCCAGCAGAGATAACTATGGCTACACCTTC	CASRDNYGYTF
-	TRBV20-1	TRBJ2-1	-	TGCAGTGCCCCCCGCCCGGGAAGCCAATCCTACAATGAGCAGTTCTTC	CSAPRPGSQSYNEQFF
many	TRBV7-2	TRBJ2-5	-	TGTGCCAGCAGCTTACAAGGAAGCAAAGAGACCCAGTACTTC	CASSLQGSKETQYF
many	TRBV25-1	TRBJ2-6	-	TGTGCCAGCAGTAAGACTAGAGGGGCCAACGTCCTGACTTTC	CASSKTRGANVLTF
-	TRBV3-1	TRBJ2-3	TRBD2	TGTGCCAGCAGCCCTGGGACTAGCGGTTCAGATACGCAGTATTTT	CASSPGTSGSDTQYF
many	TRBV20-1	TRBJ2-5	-	TGCAGTGCCCGAGGAGTACTAGTTCAAGAGACCCAGTACTTC	CSARGVLVQETQYF
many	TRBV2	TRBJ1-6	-	TGTGCCAGCATATCGACGGGACTCTATAATTCACCCCTCCACTTT	CASISTGLYNSPLHF
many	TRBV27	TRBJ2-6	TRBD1	TGTGCCAGCAGACCGGGACAGAGCTCTGGGGCCAACGTCCTGACTTTC	CASRPGQSSGANVLTF
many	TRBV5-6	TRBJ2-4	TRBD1	TGTGCCAGCAGCTTAGCTTTGGGACAGGGGTACGGCAAAAACATTCAGTACTTC	CASSLALGQGYGKNIQYF
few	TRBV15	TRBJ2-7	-	TGTGCCACCAGCAGAGATCGCCGATTCTACGAGCAGTACTTC	CATSRDRRFYEQYF
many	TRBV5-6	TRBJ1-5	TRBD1	TGTGCCAGCAGCTCAGGGGGTAGCAATCAGCCCCAGCATTTT	CASSSGGSNQPQHF
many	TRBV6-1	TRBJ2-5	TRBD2	TGTGCCAGCAGTGCAACTAGCGGGAGAAGCGGTGGGACCCAGTACTTC	CASSATSGRSGGTQYF
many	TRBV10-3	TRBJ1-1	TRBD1	TGTGCCATCACCACCCGGGACAGCCCCCAGGGTGGTGAAGCTTTCTTT	CAITTRDSPQGGEAFF
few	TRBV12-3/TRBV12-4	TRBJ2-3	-	TGTGCCAGCAGTTCCCACTCAGTTCGGTATCAAAGCAGGTCAGATACGCAGTATTTT	CASSSHSVRYQSRSDTQYF
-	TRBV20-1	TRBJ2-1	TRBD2	TGCAGTGCTACAAATCCACTAGCGGGAGCCTACAATGAGCAGTTCTTC	CSATNPLAGAYNEQFF
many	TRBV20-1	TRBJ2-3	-	TGCAGTGCTTCCTCCGGGAATACGCAGTATTTT	CSASSGNTQYF
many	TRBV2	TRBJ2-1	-	TGTGCCAGCCGACCGAGCGGCGGCCCTTTCAATGAGCAGTTCTTC	CASRPSGGPFNEQFF
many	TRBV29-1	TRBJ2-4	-	TGCAGCGTTGTACTCTCAAGAACGAACATTCAGTACTTC	CSVVLSRTNIQYF
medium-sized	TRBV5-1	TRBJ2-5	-	TGCGCCAGCAGCTTGGAGGAGACCCAGTACTTC	CASSLEETQYF
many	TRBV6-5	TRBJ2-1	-	TGTGCCAGCAGCCGACCTCCGGGCAATGAGCAGTTCTTC	CASSRPPGNEQFF